The 2 T cell receptor beta chains below come from one sample, sequenced in a study of blood T cell repertoires in COVID-19. The protocol was immunoSEQ multiplex PCR, while the TCRdb copy is restricted to in-frame clones and leaves out a portion. The sample records about 490,000 clones, 70% to 90% being singletons. Sequencing was performed on peripheral blood. These receptor sequences come from a human donor in a cohort sampled during active COVID-19.

The chain combines TRBV19 with TRBJ2-1; D call uncertain. Deletions cut 1 base from V and 10 bases from J, with 17 bases between. The CDR3 extends over 15 amino acids. The germline gives CDR1 LNHDA, CDR2 SQIVND (reference sequence). CDR3 in DNA: TGTGCCAGTAGTATAGGAAGCGCCCGTGTCGGGGAGCAGTTCTTC. Its protein product is CASSIGSARVGEQFF. Complete variable domain (other parts from reference TRBV19 and TRBJ2-1): DGGITQSPKYLFRKEGQNVTLSCEQNLNHDAMYWYRQDPGQGLRLIYYSQIVNDFQKGDIAEGYSVSREKKESFPLTVTSAQKNPTAFYLCASSIGSARVGEQFFGPGTRLTVL.

As for this clone: At the DNA level, this CDR3 is encoded by other sequences in the same sample as well. The chain recombines TRBV25-1 with TRBJ1-6; no reliable D call. V dropped 5 bases and J dropped 5 bases, with 13 bases sitting between them. Germline V lookup: CDR1 MGHDK, CDR2 SYGVNS. The CDR3 runs 15 residues. The CDR3 bases are TGTGCCAGCAGTCCGCCGGTGGAGAATAATTCACCCCTCCACTTT. This sequence encodes CASSPPVENNSPLHF.